The following is a T cell receptor (beta chain) sequence with its context. This CDR3 is built from 13 residues. V was shortened by 3 bases and J by 8 bases, with 10 bases between the two germline ends. Looked up from germline, CDR1 is LNHDA and CDR2 is SQIVND (reference sequence). The data are from a study of blood T cell repertoires in COVID-19. Study at large: Spain, Italy and the United States supplied samples that represented acute and convalescent COVID-19. Sources were T cells, B-cell-depleted T cells, or PBMCs; the material itself was cDNA or gDNA.

Original handling: Amplification of reference gene primers provided the estimated nucleated cell counts. Repertoires were generated with immunoSEQ multiplex PCR, while TCRdb's copy carries only in-frame clones and drops some. The V and J calls and clone size were taken over from that table, and D and trimming were inferred from the DNA. Of some 300,000 clones in the sample, around 90% were seen once. The sequencing sample was made of peripheral blood. This chain joins TRBV19 and TRBJ1-4; D may be TRBD1 (5 bases). This clonotype was obtained from a woman aged 35 to 49 with COVID-19, enrolled during active disease. CDR3 amino acids: CASSIRSGEKLFF. The CDR3 DNA reads as TGTGCCAGTAGTATCCGTTCAGGGGAAAAACTGTTTTTT.